This entry lists 16 T cell receptor beta chains sequenced from one sample in a study of vaccination effects on CD4 cells after COVID-19. ViraFEST assay sequencing came after antigen-specific CD4+ T cells were expanded with viral peptide pools. The culture ran for roughly ten days before CD4+ T cells were isolated. SARS-CoV-2 infection was confirmed by PCR in the person between March and December 2020. Their target antigens are unknown. Produced via immunoSEQ multiplex PCR; TCRdb's table is partial and in-frame only. The data contain 42,000 or so clones, approximately 77% of them singletons. The sample in question was CD4+ T cells from PBMCs cultured with a peptide pool, obtained before COVID-19 vaccination. The receptor set was obtained from a human donor who had a prior SARS-CoV-2 infection.

The chain recombines TRBV6-7 with TRBJ2-4; the match to TRBD2 covers 13 bases. TRBV6-7 is an ORF, and what it does is uncertain. This CDR3 has 20 amino acids. The ends lost 7 bases at V and 0 bases at J; junction bases unmatched: 15. The CDR3 spells CASKDSRLAGGLLAKNIQYF. The CDR3 DNA follows: TGTGCCAGCAAGGATTCAAGACTAGCGGGGGGCCTATTAGCCAAAAACATTCAGTACTTC.

The chain employs TRBV6-8 and TRBJ2-2, with D perhaps matching TRBD2 (5 bases). V gave up 6 bases and J gave up 1 base, with 12 bases separating them. Germline V gene lookup returns CDR1 MNHGY and CDR2 SAAAGT. CDR3 length: 15 amino acids. CDR3: CASSLVRENTGELFF. CDR3 DNA: TGTGCCAGCAGCCTCGTGAGGGAGAACACCGGGGAGCTGTTTTTT.

There are a few counts of this clone. The rearrangement joins TRBV19 to TRBJ1-6; 7 bases are a match to TRBD1. CDR1 is LNHDA and CDR2 is SQIVND in the germline V gene (reference sequence). Losses at the gene ends were 8 bases for V and 4 bases for J; bases not matched to a gene: 2. The CDR3 contains 13 residues. CDR3 region: CASGGQYNSPLHF. In DNA form, the CDR3 reads TGTGCCAGTGGGGGACAGTATAATTCACCCCTCCACTTT.

This CDR3 is CSTQRSTDTQYF. CDR3 nucleotide sequence: TGCAGCACCCAAAGGTCCACAGATACGCAGTATTTT. The V and J genes are TRBV29-1 and TRBJ2-3, with D hard to call. Trimming cost V 8 bases and J 2 bases, with 11 bases left between them. The germline V gene encodes CDR1 SQVTM and CDR2 ANQGSEA. CDR3 size: 12 residues.

The chain is built from TRBV7-2 and TRBJ1-5; no clear D gene. In germline, CDR1 is SGHTA, CDR2 FQGNSA. CDR3 size: 12 residues. V was trimmed by 3 bases and J by 7 bases, leaving 7 bases between them. The CDR3 is CASSFATQPQHF. CDR3 bases: TGTGCCAGCAGCTTTGCGACCCAGCCCCAGCATTTT.

The chain has TRBV6-5 and TRBJ2-7; D not certain. The CDR3 is 11 amino acids. The germline gives CDR1 MNHEY, CDR2 SVGAGI. With 0 bases removed from V and 7 bases from J, the gap between germline ends came to 4 bases. The CDR3: CASSYSGEQYF. CDR3 DNA sequence: TGTGCCAGCAGTTACTCTGGGGAGCAGTACTTC.

The V gene is TRBV9, the J gene TRBJ1-6; D is perhaps TRBD1 (5 bases). The CDR3 runs 14 residues. Trimming pared 0 bases from V and 8 bases from J, leaving 9 bases between. The germline CDR1 and CDR2 sequences are SGDLS and YYNGEE. The CDR3 DNA follows: TGTGCCAGCAGCGTAGGGGGGGTTGATTCACCCCTCCACTTT. This codes for CASSVGGVDSPLHF. The entire variable domain, with the rest obtained from reference TRBV9 and TRBJ1-6, is as follows: DSGVTQTPKHLITATGQRVTLRCSPRSGDLSVYWYQQSLDQGLQFLIQYYNGEERAKGNILERFSAQQFPDLHSELNLSSLELGDSALYFCASSVGGVDSPLHFGNGTRLTVT.

The rearrangement links TRBV2 to TRBJ1-1; D gene uncertain. There are 12 residues in the CDR3. The ends were cut back, 1 base at V and 8 bases at J, with 8 bases in the middle. Germline lookup yields CDR1 SNHLY and CDR2 FYNNEI. CDR3: CASSEEGGEAFF. As DNA, the CDR3 is TGTGCCAGCAGTGAAGAAGGAGGCGAAGCTTTCTTT.

The chain couples TRBV5-1 to TRBJ2-4; D is tentatively TRBD1 or TRBD2 (6 bases each). V was cut by 4 bases and J by 9 bases, with 23 bases left in between. This CDR3 has 16 amino acids. Germline V gene data show CDR1 as SGHRS and CDR2 as YFSETQ. As DNA, the CDR3 is TGCGCCAGCAGCCTCCGGGGGTGGGGGGCGTCCGGCATTCAGTACTTC. It yields the protein CASSLRGWGASGIQYF.

Written as DNA, the CDR3 is TGTGCCAGCTCCACGGACAGGGGGGGCTACGAGCAGTACTTC. Protein sequence: CASSTDRGGYEQYF. V and J are TRBV18 and TRBJ2-7; 10 bases line up with TRBD1. From germline, CDR1 is KGHSH and CDR2 LQKENI. Trimming removed 6 bases from V and 3 bases from J; junction bases left unmatched: 5. This CDR3 comprises 14 residues.

The chain combines TRBV19 with TRBJ1-6, with a possible D match to TRBD1 (5 bases). Germline CDR1 is LNHDA and CDR2 is SQIVND (reference sequence). The CDR3 is made up of 16 amino acids. The V end was cut by 5 bases, the J end by 2 bases, with 13 bases between. The DNA of the CDR3 is TGTGCCAGTAGTGGAGAGCCGGGACCCTATAATTCACCCCTCCACTTT. Its translation is CASSGEPGPYNSPLHF.

The CDR3 here is CASSVVAAGAEAFF. DNA of the CDR3: TGTGCCAGCAGTGTAGTGGCCGCGGGTGCTGAAGCTTTCTTT. This rearrangement joins TRBV2 to TRBJ1-1; D not resolved. This CDR3 comprises 14 residues. The germline V gene has CDR1 SNHLY and CDR2 FYNNEI. V lost 4 bases to trimming and J lost 6 bases, with 15 bases between them. Variable domain in full (rest from reference TRBV2 and TRBJ1-1): EPEVTQTPSHQVTQMGQEVILRCVPISNHLYFYWYRQILGQKVEFLVSFYNNEISEKSEIFDDQFSVERPDGSNFTLKIRSTKLEDSAMYFCASSVVAAGAEAFFGQGTRLTVV.

The rearrangement uses TRBV2 and TRBJ2-2; D could derive from TRBD1 or TRBD2 (6 bases each). Per the germline V gene, CDR1 is SNHLY and CDR2 is FYNNEI. V lost 7 bases to trimming and J lost 5 bases, with 14 bases between them. The length of the CDR3 is 14 residues. The CDR3 DNA reads TGTGCCAGCAACCGTGAAGGGGGGACCGGGGAGCTGTTTTTT. Its translation: CASNREGGTGELFF.

This sequence joins TRBV6-6 and TRBJ2-7; the match to TRBD2 covers 9 bases. The CDR3 contains 15 residues. CDR1 and CDR2 (germline): MNHNY, SVGAGI (reference sequence). V trimming: 5 bases; J trimming: 2 bases; junction bases outside the gene matches: 7. The DNA of the CDR3 is TGTGCCAGCAGTAGTCTAGCGGGACCCGCCTACGAGCAGTACTTC. As protein: CASSSLAGPAYEQYF.

This clone was observed once. The rearrangement links TRBV27 to TRBJ2-5; weak D call: TRBD2 (5 bases). V lost 2 bases and J lost 7, with 14 bases in between. Looked up from germline, CDR1 is MNHEY and CDR2 is SMNVEV (reference sequence). The CDR3 length is 14 residues. CDR3 bases: TGTGCCAGCAGTTTAATGAGGGAAGTGGGGACCCAGTACTTC. Protein sequence: CASSLMREVGTQYF.

V is TRBV5-8 and J is TRBJ2-7; 10 positions match TRBD2. This CDR3 region has 16 residues. Germline CDR1 SGHTS, CDR2 YDEGEE. V lost 0 bases to trimming and J lost 9 bases; unmatched junction nucleotides: 12. In nucleotides, the CDR3 is TGTGCCAGCAGCTTGGGAGAGCGGGGGGGCCAGGTCGTGCAGTACTTC. Translation: CASSLGERGGQVVQYF.